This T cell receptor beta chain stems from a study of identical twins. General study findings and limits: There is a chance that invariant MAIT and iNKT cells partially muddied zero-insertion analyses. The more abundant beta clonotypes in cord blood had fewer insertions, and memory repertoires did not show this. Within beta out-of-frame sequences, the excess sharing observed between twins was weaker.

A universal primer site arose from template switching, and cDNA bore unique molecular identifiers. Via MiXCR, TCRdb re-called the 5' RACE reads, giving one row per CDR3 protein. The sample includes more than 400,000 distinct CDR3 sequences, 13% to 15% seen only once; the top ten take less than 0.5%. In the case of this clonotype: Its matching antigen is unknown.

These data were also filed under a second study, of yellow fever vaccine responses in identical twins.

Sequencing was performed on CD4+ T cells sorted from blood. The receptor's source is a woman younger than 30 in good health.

This chain's CDR3 is CASSLFWRGGTYNEQFF. The CDR3 DNA reads TGTGCCAGCAGTTTATTCTGGCGGGGGGGAACCTACAATGAGCAGTTCTTC. This chain links TRBV28 with TRBJ2-1; TRBD2 matches 9 bases. V trimming: 1 base; J trimming: 2 bases; junction bases outside the gene matches: 6. CDR1 MDHEN and CDR2 SYDVKM come from the germline V gene. The CDR3 is 17 residues long.